These 10 T cell receptor beta chains were all obtained from the same sample, sequenced in a study of CD8+ T cells in alopecia areata. Extracted RNA was reverse transcribed, and the resulting cDNA served as sequencing template. The table came from immunoSEQ multiplex PCR; TCRdb's copy has only in-frame clones and leaves some out. The sample carries some 110,000 clones, roughly two thirds recorded once. Sequencing used CD4+ T cells sorted from blood. The receptors come from a human donor in good health.

This clone was seen only a few times. The J gene is TRBJ2-7, the V gene TRBV29-1; D not certain. V lost 4 bases to trimming and J lost 0 bases, with 7 bases between them. Germline lookup yields CDR1 SQVTM and CDR2 ANQGSEA. This CDR3 has 12 amino acids. CDR3 region: CSVVRSSYEQYF. The CDR3 coding sequence is TGCAGCGTTGTCAGGAGCTCCTACGAGCAGTACTTC.

The genes are TRBV6-1 and TRBJ1-2; D is undetermined. Trimming pared 1 base from V and 6 bases from J, leaving 6 bases between. The germline gives CDR1 MNHNS, CDR2 SASEGT. The CDR3 extends over 12 amino acids. CDR3 bases: TGTGCCAGCAGTGAAGTCTGGAATGGCTACACCTTC. This gives the protein CASSEVWNGYTF.

The chain uses TRBV29-1 and TRBJ2-3; D remains unclear. This CDR3 is 11 amino acids long. Germline assignment: CDR1 SQVTM and CDR2 ANQGSEA. V was clipped by 8 bases and J by 3 bases, with 9 bases between them. The CDR3 DNA reads TGCAGCTCCAGGCGAACAGATACGCAGTATTTT. It is translated as CSSRRTDTQYF.

The chain uses TRBV19 and TRBJ1-2; tentative D call: TRBD1 (6 bases). Germline loops: CDR1 LNHDA, CDR2 SQIVND (reference sequence). Trimming left V 6 bases short and J 6 bases short, with 20 bases between. The CDR3 consists of 15 residues. The CDR3 DNA follows: TGTGCCAGTAGCATTACCGGGACAACGGAAAATGGCTACACCTTC. Its translation is CASSITGTTENGYTF.

This clone was seen a handful of times. The chain recombines TRBV30 with TRBJ2-5; D is ambiguous. With 3 bases removed from V and 3 bases from J, the gap between germline ends came to 8 bases. Looked up from germline, CDR1 is GTSNPN and CDR2 is SVGIG (reference sequence). The CDR3 is 12 residues long. This CDR3 reads CAWSPVKETQYF. CDR3 bases: TGTGCCTGGAGCCCGGTGAAAGAGACCCAGTACTTC. Looking up the rest from reference TRBV30 and TRBJ2-5 gives the full variable domain: SQTIHQWPATLVQPVGSPLSLECTVEGTSNPNLYWYRQAAGRGLQLLFYSVGIGQISSEVPQNLSASRPQDRQFILSSKKLLLSDSGFYLCAWSPVKETQYFGPGTRLLVL.

V gene TRBV7-2 combines with J gene TRBJ2-3, with D hard to call. Trimming stripped 2 bases from V and 4 bases from J, with 7 bases between. The CDR3 runs 13 residues. CDR1 is SGHTA and CDR2 is FQGNSA in the germline V gene. CDR3 amino acids: CASSLRAADTQYF. In DNA form, the CDR3 reads TGTGCCAGCAGCTTAAGGGCCGCAGATACGCAGTATTTT.

The J gene is TRBJ2-7, the V gene TRBV11-2, with 8 bases aligning to TRBD2. V was pared by 5 bases and J by 3 bases, with 6 bases of the junction left unmatched. The CDR3 runs to 14 residues. CDR1 SGHAT and CDR2 FQNNGV come from the germline V gene. DNA for the CDR3: TGTGCCAGCAGCCGCGGGACTAGTGTCTACGAGCAGTACTTC. Amino acids: CASSRGTSVYEQYF.

The rearrangement uses TRBV7-3 and TRBJ1-6, with a weak D call TRBD1 (6 bases). Trimming took 0 bases from V and 10 from J, leaving 13 bases between them. From germline, CDR1 is SGHTA and CDR2 FQGTGA. The CDR3 contains 15 residues. The CDR3 coding sequence is TGTGCCAGCAGCTTAACGGGGGCAGAGCGATCACCCCTCCACTTT. Translating it yields CASSLTGAERSPLHF.

The rearrangement links TRBV14 to TRBJ2-5; D remains unclear. The CDR3 is made up of 13 amino acids. The germline V gene has CDR1 SGHDN and CDR2 FVKESK. The germline V and J ends were trimmed by 0 bases and 11 bases, with 13 bases remaining between them. CDR3 amino acids: CASSQDGSGQQYF. CDR3 DNA sequence: TGTGCCAGCAGCCAAGACGGGTCCGGCCAGCAGTACTTC.

The V gene is TRBV11-2, the J gene TRBJ2-5; D possibly corresponds to TRBD2 (5 bases). The CDR3 spans 13 residues. Trimming removed 5 bases from V and 1 base from J, with 8 bases in between. Germline CDR1 is SGHAT and CDR2 is FQNNGV. As DNA, the CDR3 is TGTGCCAGCAGCCCTACTAGCCAAGAGACCCAGTACTTC. Protein: CASSPTSQETQYF.